These 14 T cell receptor beta chains were all obtained from the same sample, sequenced in a study of T cell clonality in common variable immunodeficiency. Study-wide results and limits: Fewer deletions and N-nucleotide insertions were reportedly seen in common variable immunodeficiency TCR beta sequences.

For these receptors, no antigen is known. The method was immunoSEQ multiplex PCR; TCRdb's version includes in-frame clones alone and lacks a portion of them. Reported are about 28,000 clones, none seen only once; the ten largest carry just over 3%. Sequencing was done on a sample of peripheral blood mononuclear cells. These receptors came from a human donor with common variable immunodeficiency.

About this clone itself: From the germline J gene comes the end of the CDR3, since the read stops 3 residues before it. The rearrangement joins TRBV2 to TRBJ1-5; D might be TRBD1 (5 bases). V lost 7 bases and J lost 0, with 13 bases in between. Looked up from germline, CDR1 is SNHLY and CDR2 is FYNNEI. CDR3 size: 15 residues. The CDR3 DNA, read in part, is TGTGCCAGCACCCAAGAGACAGTTAGCAATCAGCCC. Amino acid sequence: CASTQETVSNQP. The CDR3 as a whole reads CASTQETVSNQPQHF. The full variable domain, with the rest looked up from reference TRBV2 and TRBJ1-5, is EPEVTQTPSHQVTQMGQEVILRCVPISNHLYFYWYRQILGQKVEFLVSFYNNEISEKSEIFDDQFSVERPDGSNFTLKIRSTKLEDSAMYFCASTQETVSNQPQHFGDGTRLSIL.

In its sample, this clone was seen a few times. The read stops 3 residues short of the end of the CDR3; the missing end is completed from the germline J gene. The V and J genes are TRBV7-9 and TRBJ1-5, with 9 bases aligning to TRBD1. V lost 5 bases and J lost 6; bases outside the gene matches: 5. This CDR3 is 14 amino acids long. Germline CDR1 reads SEHNR; CDR2 reads FQNEAQ (reference sequence). The CDR3 region is CASSLGTGFQPQHF. The part of the CDR3 DNA that was read is TGTGCCAGCAGCCTCGGGACAGGGTTTCAGCCC.

In this sample, this clone turned up a few times. The read finishes 3 residues shy of the CDR3 end, and the germline J gene is used to complete it. This chain uses TRBV5-6 with TRBJ2-7; possibly TRBD2 for D (5 bases). Trimming cost V 2 bases and J 6 bases, with 6 bases left between them. This CDR3 has 11 residues. CDR1 is SGHDT and CDR2 is YYEEEE in the germline V gene. The CDR3 is CASSFSGEQYF. The part of the CDR3 DNA that was read is TGTGCCAGCAGCTTCAGCGGCGAG.

To note about this clone: The CDR3 end falls 3 residues outside the read, so it is completed with the germline J gene. V usage is TRBV20-1 and J usage is TRBJ1-1; 10 bases line up with TRBD1. Germline-derived CDR1 and CDR2 are DFQATT and SNEGSKA (reference sequence). The CDR3 totals 12 residues. CDR3 bases read: TGCAGTGCTCGCGGACAGGGGGACTTA. This encodes CSARGQGDL. The whole CDR3 protein is CSARGQGDLAFF.

This clone has ten or more counts. Read coverage stops 3 residues before the CDR3 terminus; the germline J gene supplies the remainder. This chain links TRBV19 with TRBJ2-6, with D possibly being TRBD1 (5 bases). In germline, CDR1 is LNHDA, CDR2 SQIVND (reference sequence). V lost 7 bases and J lost 0, with 10 bases in between. This CDR3 has 15 amino acids. CDR3 DNA (partial): TGTGCCAGTATGGGGCCTAACTCTGGGGCCAACGTC. Residues: CASMGPNSGANV. The CDR3 as a whole reads CASMGPNSGANVLTF.

Points on this clone: One end of the junction varies from germline; a read error may be responsible. The read ends 3 residues before the CDR3 terminus; that terminus is restored from the germline J gene. The rearrangement links TRBV7-7 to TRBJ2-7; 7 bases are a match to TRBD2. From germline, CDR1 is SSHAT and CDR2 FNYEAQ (reference sequence). The CDR3 totals 13 residues. This chain's CDR3 is CASSLQRDYEQYF. The sequenced part of the CDR3 DNA is TGTGCTAGCAGCTTACAGCGGGACTACGAG. Drawing the rest from reference TRBV7-7 and TRBJ2-7, the complete variable domain is GAGVSQSPRYKVTKRGQDVTLRCDPISSHATLYWYQQALGQGPEFLTYFNYEAQPDKSGLPSDRFSAERPEGSISTLTIQRTEQRDSAMYRCASSLQRDYEQYFGPGTRLTVT.

This clone was seen only a few times. The read falls 3 residues short of the CDR3 end, and the missing part is taken from the germline J gene. The chain recombines TRBV19 with TRBJ1-6; the match to TRBD1 covers 7 bases. V shed 5 bases and J 4 bases; nucleotides not matched to a gene: 5. The CDR3 runs to 15 residues. The germline gives CDR1 LNHDA, CDR2 SQIVND (reference sequence). Partial CDR3 DNA: TGTGCCAGTAGTTCGCGCAGGGGGTATAATTCACCC. This codes for CASSSRRGYNSP. The entire CDR3 sequence reads CASSSRRGYNSPLHF.

This clone has a handful of counts. Read coverage stops 3 residues before the CDR3 terminus; the germline J gene supplies the remainder. The rearrangement uses TRBV7-3 and TRBJ2-3; D not certain. Germline V gene lookup returns CDR1 SGHTA and CDR2 FQGTGA. Trimming took off 3 bases at V and 3 bases at J, with 10 bases between the two ends. The CDR3 totals 14 residues. The covered CDR3 bases are TGTGCCAGCAGCTTCACAGCACCTACAGATACG. Translating gives CASSFTAPTDT. The whole CDR3 sequence reads CASSFTAPTDTQYF. The variable domain in full, completed from reference TRBV7-3 and TRBJ2-3, reads GAGVSQTPSNKVTEKGKYVELRCDPISGHTALYWYRQSLGQGPEFLIYFQGTGAADDSGLPNDRFFAVRPEGSVSTLKIQRTERGDSAVYLCASSFTAPTDTQYFGPGTRLTVL.

The sample holds a few counts of this clone. The read is 3 residues too short to cover the CDR3 end, so that end is filled in from the germline J gene. V is TRBV30 and J is TRBJ1-6; 10 nucleotides match TRBD1. The ends lost 5 bases at V and 8 bases at J; junction bases unmatched: 3. The CDR3 covers 13 residues. The germline V gene has CDR1 GTSNPN and CDR2 SVGIG (reference sequence). The CDR3 protein is CAWSGQGYSPLHF. The covered CDR3 bases are TGTGCCTGGTCGGGACAGGGGTATTCACCC.

This clone has only a few counts. The missing CDR3 end, 3 residues past where the read stops, is filled in from the germline J gene. The chain links TRBV6-2 or TRBV6-3 to TRBJ1-1, with 7 positions matching TRBD1. The CDR3 is 14 residues long. In germline, CDR1 is MNHEY, CDR2 SVGEGT. The trim removed 6 bases at V and 1 base at J, leaving 5 bases unmatched. CDR3: CASSYRGQNTEAFF. CDR3 bases read: TGTGCCAGCAGCTACAGGGGCCAGAACACTGAA.

This clone was recorded at least ten times. The sequence runs out 3 residues before the end of the CDR3; the remainder is reconstructed from the germline J gene. This rearrangement joins TRBV9 to TRBJ2-7; TRBD2 matches 7 bases. The CDR3 is 15 residues long. J gave up 4 bases and V 4 bases, and 11 bases lay outside the gene matches. Germline V gene sequence: CDR1 SGDLS, CDR2 YYNGEE. CDR3 residues: CASSRQPSGGYEQYF. The part of the CDR3 DNA that was read is TGTGCCAGCAGCCGGCAGCCTAGCGGAGGTTACGAG.

There are a few counts of this clone. Read coverage stops 3 residues before the CDR3 terminus; the germline J gene supplies the remainder. This chain joins TRBV30 and TRBJ2-4; unclear D gene. V was shortened by 1 base and J by 5 bases, with 9 bases between the two germline ends. Germline values: CDR1 GTSNPN, CDR2 SVGIG (reference sequence). The CDR3 sequence is 13 residues long. The CDR3 DNA, read in part, is TGTGCCTGGAGTGAGGGCAGTGAAAACATT. Translation: CAWSEGSENI. The whole CDR3 region reads CAWSEGSENIQYF.

This clone was recorded at least ten times. The CDR3 is cut off 3 residues early in the read; its end comes from the germline J gene. The chain joins TRBV19 to TRBJ2-2; D is perhaps TRBD1 (5 bases). Trimming stripped 0 bases from V and 3 bases from J, with 11 bases between. The CDR3 contains 16 residues. CDR1 is LNHDA and CDR2 is SQIVND in the germline V gene (reference sequence). The CDR3 is CASSIELTQDTGELFF. Partial CDR3 DNA: TGTGCCAGTAGTATAGAACTGACACAGGACACCGGGGAG.

As concerns this clone: The observed sequence ends 3 residues before the CDR3 terminus, with the missing tail filled in from the germline J gene. V and J are TRBV6-2 or TRBV6-3 and TRBJ2-1; D is possibly TRBD1 (6 bases). This CDR3 comprises 16 residues. Germline CDR1 and CDR2: MNHEY and SVGEGT. V lost 0 bases and J 4 bases, leaving 13 bases between the germline ends. This chain's CDR3 is CASSYSRGFPYNEQFF. The DNA read from the CDR3 is TGTGCCAGCAGTTACTCGAGGGGGTTCCCTTACAATGAG.